The T cell receptor (beta chain) described here comes from a study of cytomegalovirus exposure and HLA in healthy donors. Study-wide points: Among the CMV-associated chains, three were confirmed in vitro as specific for CMV antigens. The investigators catalogued some 150 TCR beta chains as cytomegalovirus-associated. Most TCR sequences were rare, but some public TCRs occurred in many donors.

Method: immunoSEQ multiplex PCR; TCRdb's copy keeps in-frame clones and lacks some. Among roughly 65,000 clones, 90% to 95% were seen once, and the ten largest hold about 5.7%. A remark on this clone: Its target is unknown.

The receptor comes from a man between 18 and 35 years old in good health and CMV-seropositive. Sequencing was performed on PBMCs.

CDR3 sequence reads: CSVGGLADYEQYF. In nucleotides, the CDR3 is TGCAGCGTTGGGGGACTAGCGGACTACGAGCAGTACTTC. J is TRBJ2-7 and V is TRBV29-1; 11 bases line up with TRBD2. With 4 bases clipped from V and 3 bases from J, the junction kept 2 bases outside the gene matches. Germline CDR1 and CDR2: SQVTM and ANQGSEA. The CDR3 has 13 residues.